A single TCR beta chain is shown here with its context. The data were taken from a study of T cell responses to AZD1222 COVID-19 vaccine. Repertoires were generated with immunoSEQ multiplex PCR, while TCRdb's copy carries only in-frame clones and drops some. The sample has roughly 110,000 clones, approximately 87% seen once; the top ten hold less than 15%. CDR1 and CDR2 (germline): LGHDT, YNNKEL (reference sequence). The CDR3 is 14 amino acids. Unmatched junction bases numbered 3, after V lost 3 bases and J lost 3 bases. The rearrangement uses TRBV3-1 (or the pseudogene TRBV3-2) and TRBJ1-1; 8 bases match TRBD1. The receptor comes from an adult in good health. The source material was peripheral blood, sampled on day 0 of AZD1222 vaccination. CDR3 DNA: TGTGCCAGCAGCCACCCGGACAGGGACACTGAAGCTTTCTTT. The encoded protein is CASSHPDRDTEAFF.